This TCR beta chain is from a study of blood T cell repertoires in COVID-19. Ages ranged from roughly 18 to 100 years, with residence in about 24 US areas. The data were produced by immunoSEQ multiplex PCR, yet TCRdb's version contains in-frame clones alone and is incomplete. The sample includes more than 110,000 clones, 84% seen only once; the top ten take 5% to 6%. Germline V gene data show CDR1 as SGHVS and CDR2 as FQNEAQ. The V and J ends lost 1 base and 5 bases respectively, with 11 bases between them. CDR3 length: 14 amino acids. Sequencing input: PBMCs or T cells enriched from blood (not recorded which). The receptor's source is a man in his forties with acute COVID-19. J is TRBJ1-1 and V is TRBV7-8; a weak D match, TRBD1 (6 bases). The CDR3 nucleotides are TGTGCCAGCAGCTTAGGGCAGGGGAGTACTGAAGCTTTCTTT. Translating it yields CASSLGQGSTEAFF.